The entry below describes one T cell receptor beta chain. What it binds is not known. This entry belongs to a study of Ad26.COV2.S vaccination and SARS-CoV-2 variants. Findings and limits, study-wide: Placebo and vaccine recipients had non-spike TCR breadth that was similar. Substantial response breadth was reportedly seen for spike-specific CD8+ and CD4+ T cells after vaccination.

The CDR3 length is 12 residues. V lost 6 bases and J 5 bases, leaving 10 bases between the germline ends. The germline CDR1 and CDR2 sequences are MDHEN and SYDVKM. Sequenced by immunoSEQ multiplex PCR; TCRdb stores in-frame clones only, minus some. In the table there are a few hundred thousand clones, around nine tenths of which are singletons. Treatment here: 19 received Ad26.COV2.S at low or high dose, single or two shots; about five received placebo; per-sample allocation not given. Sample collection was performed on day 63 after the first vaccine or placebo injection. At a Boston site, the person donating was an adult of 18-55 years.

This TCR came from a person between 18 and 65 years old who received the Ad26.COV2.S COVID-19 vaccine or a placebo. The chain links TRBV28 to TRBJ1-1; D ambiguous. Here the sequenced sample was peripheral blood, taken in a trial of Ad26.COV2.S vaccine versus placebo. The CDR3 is CASRDPGTEAFF. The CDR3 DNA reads TGTGCCAGCAGAGACCCGGGAACTGAAGCTTTCTTT.